One T cell receptor (beta chain) is described in this entry. The CDR3 loop spans 12 amino acids. Per germline, CDR1 GTSNPN and CDR2 SVGIG (reference sequence). V trimming: 2 bases; J trimming: 11 bases; junction bases outside the gene matches: 8. TCRdb's table, derived via immunoSEQ multiplex PCR, lists solely in-frame clones and lacks some. Here the sample spans 39,000 or so clones, over 90% being singletons. This sample is drawn from a study of T cell changes during pregnancy in multiple sclerosis. The chain combines TRBV30 with TRBJ2-5, with TRBD2 identical over 7 bases. This TCR was sampled from a female donor in good health, enrolled as a control in a pregnancy study. The source material was CD4+ T cells from peripheral blood mononuclear cells, sampled after pregnancy. DNA for the CDR3: TGTGCCTGGAGTTCGCGCTGGACTAGACAGTACTTC. It encodes CAWSSRWTRQYF.